One and the same sample provided the 28 T cell receptor beta chains below, sequenced in a study of post-analysis software for immune sequencing data. Notes on the study in general: TRBV5-6, TRBV5-1 and TRBV20-1 were among five TRBV segments more frequent in patients than controls.

The antigens of these receptors remain unknown. Unique-molecular-identifier-tagged TCR beta cDNA libraries were used. One entry per CDR3 protein results from TCRdb running MiXCR on the PCR reads. The sample lists roughly 620,000 distinct CDR3 sequences; roughly 46% were seen once. The sequenced material came from blood. The receptors come from a girl aged 5-17 years with multiple sclerosis.

The chain links TRBV29-1 to TRBJ2-5, with unresolved D. The germline V gene encodes CDR1 SQVTM and CDR2 ANQGSEA. The CDR3 spans 12 residues. V was cut by 4 bases and J by 0 bases, with 6 bases left in between. The CDR3 spells CSVGINQETQYF. CDR3 DNA: TGCAGCGTTGGGATAAACCAAGAGACCCAGTACTTC.

V gene TRBV28 combines with J gene TRBJ2-1; TRBD2 agrees at 8 bases. The germline CDR1 and CDR2 sequences are MDHEN and SYDVKM. CDR3 length equals 19 residues. V lost 7 bases, J lost 0 bases, and 17 bases stayed unmatched. DNA for the CDR3: TGTGCCAGCACCTTTCGAGAAGGCGGGAGGTTTAGCTCCTACAATGAGCAGTTCTTC. Encoded protein: CASTFREGGRFSSYNEQFF.

J is TRBJ1-5 and V is TRBV12-3 or TRBV12-4, with 9 bases aligning to TRBD1. With V trimmed by 5 bases and J by 6 bases, 8 bases remained unmatched. The CDR3 consists of 15 residues. The CDR3 spells CASSIVTGGIQPQHF. DNA of the CDR3: TGTGCCAGCAGTATTGTTACAGGGGGCATTCAGCCCCAGCATTTT.

This chain joins TRBV6-8 and TRBJ2-1, with D possibly being TRBD1 (5 bases). The CDR3 sequence is 15 residues long. The ends were cut back, 4 bases at V and 8 bases at J, with 18 bases in the middle. Germline V gives CDR1 MNHGY, CDR2 SAAAGT. For the CDR3, the DNA is TGTGCCAGCAGTTCCCGCAGGGAAATTCTAGATGAGCAGTTCTTC. It translates to CASSSRREILDEQFF.

J is TRBJ2-7 and V is TRBV12-3 or TRBV12-4, with D unresolved. The CDR3 spans 14 residues. V was shortened by 2 bases and J by 6 bases, with 14 bases between the two germline ends. This CDR3 is CASSLHSQSGEQYF. For the CDR3, the DNA is TGTGCCAGCAGTTTACACTCGCAATCCGGCGAGCAGTACTTC.

This clonotype was counted between two and nine times. This chain joins TRBV20-1 and TRBJ1-2; tentative D call: TRBD1 (6 bases). The germline V gene has CDR1 DFQATT and CDR2 SNEGSKA (reference sequence). The CDR3 is made up of 14 amino acids. Trimming left V 6 bases short and J 0 bases short, with 14 bases between. Here the CDR3 DNA reads TGCAGTGCCCCTCAAGGGGGAGCTAACTATGGCTACACCTTC. It codes for CSAPQGGANYGYTF.

V usage is TRBV7-9 and J usage is TRBJ2-1; tentatively, D is TRBD2 (5 bases). The germline V gene has CDR1 SEHNR and CDR2 FQNEAQ (reference sequence). Trimming left V 9 bases short and J 13 bases short, with 19 bases between. The CDR3 consists of 12 residues. DNA for the CDR3: TGTGCCAGTGACTTGGAACCGGGGTTCCAGTTCTTC. Amino acid sequence: CASDLEPGFQFF.

A single count supports this clonotype. The DNA for the CDR3 is TGTGCCAGCAGAAAGGACCCTGCGACCGGGGAGCTGTTTTTT. Translated: CASRKDPATGELFF. The rearrangement uses TRBV5-6 and TRBJ2-2; D is ambiguous. The CDR3 runs to 14 residues. In germline, CDR1 is SGHDT, CDR2 YYEEEE. V was trimmed by 5 bases and J by 5 bases, leaving 13 bases between them.

This chain uses TRBV12-3 or TRBV12-4 with TRBJ2-5; 9 bases are shared with TRBD2. CDR3 length: 14 amino acids. J was trimmed by 6 bases and V by 6 bases; bases with no gene match: 8. The CDR3 nucleotides are TGTGCCAGCAGCCCCAGCGGGGGGATAAAGACCCAGTACTTC. Translated, it gives CASSPSGGIKTQYF.

This clonotype came up a few times. The rearrangement joins TRBV4-2 to TRBJ2-3; 10 bases match TRBD2. Germline CDR1 and CDR2: LGHNA and YNFKEQ. The CDR3 totals 16 residues. V lost 4 bases to trimming and J lost 2 bases; unmatched junction nucleotides: 6. The DNA of the CDR3 is TGTGCCAGCAGCCCCAAAGCGGGGGGGACCACAGATACGCAGTATTTT. This encodes CASSPKAGGTTDTQYF.

This rearrangement joins TRBV28 to TRBJ2-3, with D perhaps TRBD1 (5 bases). Germline CDR1 and CDR2: MDHEN and SYDVKM. Trimming stripped 4 bases from V and 2 bases from J, with 13 bases between. The CDR3 runs 15 residues. This CDR3 reads CASSWTRKVTDTQYF. The DNA of the CDR3 is TGTGCCAGCAGTTGGACACGGAAAGTCACAGATACGCAGTATTTT.

This chain uses TRBV12-3 or TRBV12-4 with TRBJ2-3; 9 bases align to TRBD2. The V segment lost 5 bases and the J segment 2 bases; nucleotides outside the gene matches: 8. The CDR3 contains 16 residues. The CDR3 DNA is TGTGCCAGCAGTAAGATCCGACTAGCGGTCACAGATACGCAGTATTTT. It is translated as CASSKIRLAVTDTQYF.

The rearrangement uses TRBV24-1 and TRBJ2-7; D is ambiguous. The J call is uncertain, as TRBJ2-5 better fits the DNA end. CDR1 is KGHDR and CDR2 is SFDVKD in the germline V gene. The CDR3 consists of 12 residues. This CDR3 is CATSDPLGTQYF. As DNA, the CDR3 is TGTGCCACCAGTGATCCACTCGGGACCCAGTACTTC.

The chain employs TRBV4-2 and TRBJ1-2; 11 nucleotides line up with TRBD1. Germline CDR1 is LGHNA and CDR2 is YNFKEQ. This CDR3 comprises 16 residues. The J segment lost 3 bases and the V segment lost 2 bases, leaving 5 bases of the junction unmatched. The chain's CDR3 is CASSQLGQGAHYGYTF. Here the CDR3 DNA reads TGTGCCAGCAGCCAACTTGGACAGGGGGCCCACTATGGCTACACCTTC.

The rearrangement links TRBV5-1 to TRBJ2-1; 11 bases map to TRBD2. Germline V lookup: CDR1 SGHRS, CDR2 YFSETQ. This CDR3 is built from 17 residues. V trimming: 4 bases; J trimming: 2 bases; junction bases outside the gene matches: 8. CDR3 residues: CASSHSGTSGPYNEQFF. Here the CDR3 DNA reads TGCGCCAGCAGCCATTCCGGGACTAGCGGCCCCTACAATGAGCAGTTCTTC. Filled out from reference TRBV5-1 and TRBJ2-1, the complete variable domain reads KAGVTQTPRYLIKTRGQQVTLSCSPISGHRSVSWYQQTPGQGLQFLFEYFSETQRNKGNFPGRFSGRQFSNSRSEMNVSTLELGDSALYLCASSHSGTSGPYNEQFFGPGTRLTVL.

CDR3 region: CASSSRQGQETQYF. The DNA for the CDR3 is TGTGCCAGCAGCTCTCGACAGGGTCAAGAGACCCAGTACTTC. V is TRBV11-2 and J is TRBJ2-5, with 7 bases aligning to TRBD1. The CDR3 has 14 amino acids. Germline CDR1 is SGHAT and CDR2 is FQNNGV. The junction had 4 bases not matched to a gene; V was cut back by 4 bases and J by 2 bases.

This clonotype was seen at least ten times. This chain uses TRBV28 with TRBJ2-3, with 9 bases that match TRBD2. This CDR3 spans 13 amino acids. Germline-derived CDR1 and CDR2 are MDHEN and SYDVKM. The V gene end was trimmed by 11 bases and the J gene end by 4 bases; junction bases not matched to a gene: 7. CDR3 sequence (DNA): TGTGCCGGCCAAGCGGGAGGCGCAGATACGCAGTATTTT. It codes for CAGQAGGADTQYF.

The V call is TRBV4-1, the J call TRBJ1-6, with 10 positions matching TRBD1. The CDR3 totals 16 residues. The V gene's germline CDR1 is MGHRA and CDR2 YSYEKL. The J segment lost 6 bases and the V segment lost 0 bases, leaving 2 bases of the junction unmatched. The CDR3 spells CASSQERTGGNSPLHF. In DNA form, the CDR3 reads TGCGCCAGCAGCCAAGAAAGGACAGGGGGTAATTCACCCCTCCACTTT.

This sequence joins TRBV25-1 and TRBJ1-2, with 11 nucleotides matching TRBD1. Trimming at V came to 3 bases and at J to 4 bases, leaving 10 bases not matched to a gene. The CDR3 loop spans 17 amino acids. Germline CDR1 reads MGHDK; CDR2 reads SYGVNS. The CDR3 loop is CASSDTPGQGESYGYTF. The DNA of the CDR3 is TGTGCCAGCAGTGATACACCGGGACAGGGGGAATCCTATGGCTACACCTTC.

This chain joins TRBV6-5 and TRBJ1-2; D gene unclear. This CDR3 spans 15 amino acids. CDR1 is MNHEY and CDR2 is SVGAGI in the germline V gene. V lost 4 bases and J 5 bases, leaving 17 bases between the germline ends. CDR3 residues: CASSSPAGPWYGYTF. In DNA, the CDR3 is TGTGCCAGCAGTTCCCCCGCCGGCCCGTGGTATGGCTACACCTTC.

This chain joins TRBV29-1 and TRBJ1-1, with TRBD1 matching 9 bases. There are 16 residues in the CDR3. Germline CDR1 and CDR2: SQVTM and ANQGSEA. V lost 2 bases, J lost 4 bases, and 11 bases stayed unmatched. CDR3 sequence reads: CSVEIPRDRVATEAFF. CDR3 DNA: TGCAGCGTTGAAATCCCTAGGGACAGGGTGGCCACTGAAGCTTTCTTT.

The V gene is TRBV28, the J gene TRBJ1-2; the match to TRBD1 covers 11 bases. The germline V gene encodes CDR1 MDHEN and CDR2 SYDVKM. J lost 8 bases, V lost 6 bases, and 11 bases had no gene match. The CDR3 is 15 residues long. DNA of the CDR3: TGTGCCAGCAGATTGGTCTCCGGGACAGGGGGAGGCTACACCTTC. Residues: CASRLVSGTGGGYTF.

The chain links TRBV9 to TRBJ2-4; D is unresolved. The V gene lost 3 bases and the J gene lost 0 bases, with 7 bases spanning the gap. The CDR3 length is 14 residues. Germline V gene data show CDR1 as SGDLS and CDR2 as YYNGEE. Written as DNA, the CDR3 is TGTGCCAGCAGCGGTGAGGTAGCCAAAAACATTCAGTACTTC. This translates into CASSGEVAKNIQYF. The variable domain in full, with the rest retrieved from reference TRBV9 and TRBJ2-4, is DSGVTQTPKHLITATGQRVTLRCSPRSGDLSVYWYQQSLDQGLQFLIQYYNGEERAKGNILERFSAQQFPDLHSELNLSSLELGDSALYFCASSGEVAKNIQYFGAGTRLSVL.

Worth noting for this clonotype: A read error may account for a junction end that differs from germline. CDR3 protein: CSVAGTGSNHGYTF. CDR3 nucleotides: TGCAGCGTTGCCGGGACAGGATCTAACCATGGCTACACCTTC. V is TRBV29-1 and J is TRBJ1-2; 8 bases align to TRBD1. Germline V gives CDR1 SQVTM, CDR2 ANQGSEA. This CDR3 is built from 14 residues.

This clonotype was observed a handful of times. A much larger clone differs by one base, so this may be a read error. The V and J genes are TRBV14 and TRBJ2-3; possibly TRBD2 for D (6 bases). Germline loops: CDR1 SGHDN, CDR2 FVKESK. The CDR3 covers 14 residues. CDR3 region: CANSPRLVLDTQYF. The CDR3 DNA sequence: TGTGCCAACAGCCCCCGACTAGTCCTGGATACGCAGTATTTT.

CDR3 DNA sequence: TGTGCCAGCAGCCCTCTTAGCGGGAGTCGGCCCAATGAGCAGTTCTTC. This translates into CASSPLSGSRPNEQFF. The V and J genes are TRBV7-3 and TRBJ2-1; TRBD2 aligns across 9 bases. The CDR3 consists of 16 residues. With V trimmed by 5 bases and J by 6 bases, 11 bases remained unmatched. The germline V gene encodes CDR1 SGHTA and CDR2 FQGTGA.

This clonotype came up a few times. This sequence joins TRBV12-3 or TRBV12-4 and TRBJ1-1; D ambiguous. This CDR3 region has 12 residues. Trimming pared 6 bases from V and 0 bases from J, leaving 5 bases between. The CDR3 DNA is TGTGCCAGCAGCAAGCTGAACACTGAAGCTTTCTTT. Its translation: CASSKLNTEAFF.

This clonotype turned up a few times. The chain couples TRBV4-2 to TRBJ2-7; 9 nucleotides match TRBD2. J gave up 0 bases and V 0 bases, and 12 bases lay outside the gene matches. In germline, CDR1 is LGHNA, CDR2 YNFKEQ. The CDR3 is made up of 19 amino acids. DNA of the CDR3: TGTGCCAGCAGCCAAGAATTGGGCGGGAGGGCCTCATTCTCCTACGAGCAGTACTTC. Translation: CASSQELGGRASFSYEQYF.